The 4 T cell receptor beta chains below all came from one sample that was sequenced in a study of CD8 T cells in ankylosing spondylitis. TCRdb reprocessed the 5' RACE reads via MiXCR and lists one record per CDR3 protein. Among about 30,000 distinct CDR3 sequences listed, about 31% were seen once. The specimen sequenced was synovial fluid, either unsorted or a sorted T cell fraction (not recorded which). The receptors were sampled from a male donor with ankylosing spondylitis.

J is TRBJ2-7 and V is TRBV7-9, with D possibly TRBD1 on 5 matching bases. V lost 4 bases to trimming and J lost 2 bases, with 18 bases between them. The CDR3 sequence is 16 residues long. Germline V gives CDR1 SEHNR, CDR2 FQNEAQ (reference sequence). For the CDR3, the DNA is TGTGCCAGCAGCTCCCAAGGCCGGAAAGGGGCCTACGAGCAGTACTTC. Residues: CASSSQGRKGAYEQYF.

J is TRBJ1-5 and V is TRBV24-1, with D possibly TRBD1 on 5 matching bases. Between the trimmed V and J ends, which lost 4 bases and 5 bases, there was a span of 11 bases. From germline, CDR1 is KGHDR and CDR2 SFDVKD. The CDR3 length is 14 residues. The CDR3 spells CATSDAGTDQPQHF. CDR3 sequence (DNA): TGTGCCACCAGTGACGCCGGGACGGATCAGCCCCAGCATTTT.

The chain is built from TRBV11-1 and TRBJ2-1, with TRBD2 identical over 11 bases. The trim removed 3 bases at V and 1 base at J, leaving 8 bases unmatched. This CDR3 is built from 18 residues. Looked up from germline, CDR1 is SGHAT and CDR2 is FQDESV (reference sequence). CDR3 region: CASSFSSGRFLSYNEQFF. The CDR3 DNA is TGTGCCAGCAGCTTCTCTAGCGGGAGGTTCCTTTCCTACAATGAGCAGTTCTTC. Complete variable domain (other parts from reference TRBV11-1 and TRBJ2-1): EAEVAQSPRYKITEKSQAVAFWCDPISGHATLYWYRQILGQGPELLVQFQDESVVDDSQLPKDRFSAERLKGVDSTLKIQPAELGDSAMYLCASSFSSGRFLSYNEQFFGPGTRLTVL.

The chain couples TRBV6-6 to TRBJ1-2; D call uncertain. Trimming took 0 bases from V and 8 from J, leaving 7 bases between them. The CDR3 has 12 residues. In germline, CDR1 is MNHNY, CDR2 SVGAGI (reference sequence). The CDR3 nucleotides are TGTGCCAGCAGTTACTCGATGGAGGGCTACACCTTC. Translated, it gives CASSYSMEGYTF.